The table lists the clone carrying this TCR beta chain with a count of one. The source of the sample is a study of OX40 agonist ivuxolimab in advanced cancers. CDR3 length equals 15 residues. Sequencing used immunoSEQ multiplex PCR; TCRdb keeps in-frame clones, though not all of them. Of approximately 60,000 clones listed, about 83% are singletons. The starting material was CD4+ or CD8+ T cells sorted from blood, obtained in a trial of the OX40 agonist ivuxolimab. The receptor was derived from an adult with an advanced solid tumor such as melanoma, head and neck, liver or kidney cancer. The chain uses TRBV21-1 and TRBJ2-7; the table calls TRBD2, which could not be checked here. TRBV21-1 is recorded as a pseudogene. The CDR3 coding sequence is TGTGCCAGCAGCAGAGGACTAGCGGCGCACTACGAGCAGTACTTC. This encodes CASSRGLAAHYEQYF.